One and the same sample provided the 5 T cell receptor beta chains below, sequenced in a study of cytomegalovirus exposure and HLA in healthy donors. The PCR contained 60 Vbeta and 13 Jbeta primers. Assay used: immunoSEQ multiplex PCR; TCRdb lists only in-frame clones, some missing. Recorded for this sample: roughly 190,000 clones. The sample taken for sequencing was PBMCs. The origin of the receptors is a man younger than 45 in good health and CMV-seronegative.

The rearrangement uses TRBV6-1 and TRBJ2-3; TRBD1 matches 9 bases. This CDR3 region has 14 residues. J was trimmed by 3 bases and V by 6 bases; bases with no gene match: 4. Per the germline V gene, CDR1 is MNHNS and CDR2 is SASEGT. CDR3 sequence: CASSLDRGTDTQYF. CDR3 DNA sequence: TGTGCCAGCAGCCTGGACAGGGGAACAGATACGCAGTATTTT.

The J gene is TRBJ2-7, the V gene TRBV9, with D perhaps matching TRBD2 (6 bases). The CDR3 extends over 17 amino acids. Germline V gene data show CDR1 as SGDLS and CDR2 as YYNGEE. Trimming removed 0 bases at V and 4 bases at J, with 20 bases between. The CDR3 nucleotides read TGTGCCAGCAGCGTAGAGGCGGGTCCGGGACTCGGATACGAGCAGTACTTC. It yields the protein CASSVEAGPGLGYEQYF.

The J gene is TRBJ1-5, the V gene TRBV10-3; TRBD1 is a possible D gene (5 bases). CDR3 length: 15 amino acids. Germline CDR1 reads ENHRY; CDR2 reads SYGVKD. With 6 bases removed from V and 0 bases from J, the gap between germline ends came to 12 bases. CDR3 residues: CAISSGQYSNQPQHF. The CDR3, as DNA: TGTGCCATCAGCTCAGGACAATATAGCAATCAGCCCCAGCATTTT.

As regards this clone: This sample also contains other DNA sequences that code for the same CDR3. The chain has TRBV5-1 and TRBJ2-5, with 9 bases lining up with TRBD1. This CDR3 has 16 amino acids. Trimming took 3 bases from V and 2 from J; bases not matched to a gene: 8. Germline CDR1 is SGHRS and CDR2 is YFSETQ. The CDR3 DNA sequence: TGCGCCAGCAGCTCCTCGACAGGGGGGGTGCAAGAGACCCAGTACTTC. This sequence encodes CASSSSTGGVQETQYF.

The rearrangement uses TRBV6-1 and TRBJ1-2; D not certain. This CDR3 contains 15 residues. The germline CDR1 and CDR2 sequences are MNHNS and SASEGT. Trimming shortened V by 2 bases and J by 2 bases, and 12 bases separated the two germline ends. CDR3 sequence reads: CASSEMLAANYGYTF. DNA for the CDR3: TGTGCCAGCAGTGAAATGTTAGCAGCCAACTATGGCTACACCTTC.